The following is a T cell receptor beta chain sequence with its context. Its antigen is currently unknown. Genomic DNA of each subset was evenly split across several immunoSEQ plates. Clones were read by immunoSEQ multiplex PCR, and TCRdb kept only the in-frame ones, dropping some. The sample lists some 2.3 million clones; approximately 95% were seen once. This sample was taken from a study of shared clonotypes between healthy human individuals. Overall study findings and caveats: The study drew on few donors, limiting represented genetic and exposure-history diversity.

The V gene's germline CDR1 is SGHTA and CDR2 FQGNSA. This CDR3 comprises 14 residues. V shed 5 bases and J shed 4 bases, with 14 bases lying between them. Division of CD4+ cells produced a CD45RA+ naive subset and a CD45RA-negative memory subset. The specimen sequenced was naive CD4+ T cells from PBMCs. Subset indicated: CD45RA+ positively selected. This sequence originates from a man aged 18 to 29 in good health. Some clones in this sample may be carry-over from other donors' samples. The gene calls are TRBV7-2 and TRBJ1-2; D remains ambiguous. The CDR3: CASSIHGGSYGYTF. CDR3 coding DNA: TGTGCCAGCAGCATCCACGGCGGAAGCTATGGCTACACCTTC.